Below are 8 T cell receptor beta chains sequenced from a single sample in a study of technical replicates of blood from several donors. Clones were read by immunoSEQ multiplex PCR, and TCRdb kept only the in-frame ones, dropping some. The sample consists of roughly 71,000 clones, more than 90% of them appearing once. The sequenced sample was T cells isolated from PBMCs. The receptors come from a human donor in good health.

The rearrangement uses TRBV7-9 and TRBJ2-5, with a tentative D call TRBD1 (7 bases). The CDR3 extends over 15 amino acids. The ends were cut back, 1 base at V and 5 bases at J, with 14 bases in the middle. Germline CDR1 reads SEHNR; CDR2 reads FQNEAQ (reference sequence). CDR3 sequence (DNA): TGTGCCAGCAGCTTAGGGGGGGACAGAAGGGAGACCCAGTACTTC. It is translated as CASSLGGDRRETQYF.

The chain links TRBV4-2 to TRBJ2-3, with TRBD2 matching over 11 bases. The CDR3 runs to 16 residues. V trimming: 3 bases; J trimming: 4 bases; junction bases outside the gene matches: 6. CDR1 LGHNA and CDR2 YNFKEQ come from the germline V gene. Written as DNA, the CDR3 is TGTGCCAGCAGCCATACTAGCGGGAGCGAATCAGATACGCAGTATTTT. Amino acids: CASSHTSGSESDTQYF.

CDR3 residues: CASSQEAGLENNEQFF. The CDR3 DNA reads as TGTGCCAGCAGCCAAGAGGCAGGACTAGAGAACAATGAGCAGTTCTTC. The rearrangement joins TRBV4-2 to TRBJ2-1; 7 bases align to TRBD2. V shed 0 bases and J 5 bases; nucleotides not matched to a gene: 7. CDR3 length: 16 amino acids. Germline lookup yields CDR1 LGHNA and CDR2 YNFKEQ.

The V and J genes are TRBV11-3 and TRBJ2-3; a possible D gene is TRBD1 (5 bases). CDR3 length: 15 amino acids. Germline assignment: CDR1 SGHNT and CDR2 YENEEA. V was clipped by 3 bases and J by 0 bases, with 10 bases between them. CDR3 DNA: TGTGCCAGCAGCTTCAGGGTTAGAAGCACAGATACGCAGTATTTT. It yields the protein CASSFRVRSTDTQYF.

The DNA for the CDR3 is TGTGCCAGTAGTGCGCAGGGTCGGGCAGATACGCAGTATTTT. Its translation: CASSAQGRADTQYF. This sequence joins TRBV19 and TRBJ2-3, with D possibly being TRBD1 (5 bases). Germline values: CDR1 LNHDA, CDR2 SQIVND (reference sequence). The CDR3 extends over 14 amino acids. V was pared by 5 bases and J by 4 bases, with 13 bases between.

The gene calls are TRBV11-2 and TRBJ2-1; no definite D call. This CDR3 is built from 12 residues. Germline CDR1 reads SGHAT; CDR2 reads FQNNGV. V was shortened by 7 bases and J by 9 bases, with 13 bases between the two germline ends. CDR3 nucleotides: TGTGCCAGCACCTCTATAAATAGTGAGCAGTTCTTC. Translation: CASTSINSEQFF. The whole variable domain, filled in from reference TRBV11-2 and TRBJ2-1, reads EAGVAQSPRYKIIEKRQSVAFWCNPISGHATLYWYQQILGQGPKLLIQFQNNGVVDDSQLPKDRFSAERLKGVDSTLKIQPAKLEDSAVYLCASTSINSEQFFGPGTRLTVL.

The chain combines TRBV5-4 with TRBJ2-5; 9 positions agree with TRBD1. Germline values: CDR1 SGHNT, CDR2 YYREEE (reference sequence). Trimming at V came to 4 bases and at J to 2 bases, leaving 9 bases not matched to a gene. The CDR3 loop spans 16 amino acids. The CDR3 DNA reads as TGTGCCAGCAGCGGAAACAGGGGGCCACTACAAGAGACCCAGTACTTC. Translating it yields CASSGNRGPLQETQYF.

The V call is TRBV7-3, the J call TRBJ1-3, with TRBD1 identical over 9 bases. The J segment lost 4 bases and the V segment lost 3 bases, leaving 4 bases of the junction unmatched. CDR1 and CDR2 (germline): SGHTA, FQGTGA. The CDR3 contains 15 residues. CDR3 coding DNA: TGTGCCAGCAGCTTGACAGGGGGGGCCGGAAACACCATATATTTT. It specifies CASSLTGGAGNTIYF.